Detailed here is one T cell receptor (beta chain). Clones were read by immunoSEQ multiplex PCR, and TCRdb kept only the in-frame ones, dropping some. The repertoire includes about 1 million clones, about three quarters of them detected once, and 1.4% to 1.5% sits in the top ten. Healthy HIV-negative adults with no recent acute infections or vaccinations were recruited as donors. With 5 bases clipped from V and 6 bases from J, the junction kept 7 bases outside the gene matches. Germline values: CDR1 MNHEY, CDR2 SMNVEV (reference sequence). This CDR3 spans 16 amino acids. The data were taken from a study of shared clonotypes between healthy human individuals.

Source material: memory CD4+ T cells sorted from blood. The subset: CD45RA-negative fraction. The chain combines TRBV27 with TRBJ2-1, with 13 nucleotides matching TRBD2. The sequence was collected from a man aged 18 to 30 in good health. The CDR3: CASSPPTSGGLNEQFF. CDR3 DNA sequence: TGTGCCAGCAGTCCTCCGACTAGCGGGGGGCTCAATGAGCAGTTCTTC.